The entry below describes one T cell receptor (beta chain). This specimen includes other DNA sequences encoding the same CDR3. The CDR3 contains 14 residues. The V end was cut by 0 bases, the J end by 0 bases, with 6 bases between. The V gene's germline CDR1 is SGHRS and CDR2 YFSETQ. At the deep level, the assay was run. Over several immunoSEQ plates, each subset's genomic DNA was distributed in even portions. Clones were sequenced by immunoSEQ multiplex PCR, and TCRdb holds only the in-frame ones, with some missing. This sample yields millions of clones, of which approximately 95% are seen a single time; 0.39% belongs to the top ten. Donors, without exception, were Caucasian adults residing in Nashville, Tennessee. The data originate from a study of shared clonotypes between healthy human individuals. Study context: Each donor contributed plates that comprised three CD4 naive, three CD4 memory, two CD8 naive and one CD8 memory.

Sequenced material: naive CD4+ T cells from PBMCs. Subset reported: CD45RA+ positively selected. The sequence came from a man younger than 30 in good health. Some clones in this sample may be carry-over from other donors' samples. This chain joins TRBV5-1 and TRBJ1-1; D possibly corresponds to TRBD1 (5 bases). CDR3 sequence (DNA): TGCGCCAGCAGCTTGGAGGACATGAACACTGAAGCTTTCTTT. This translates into CASSLEDMNTEAFF.